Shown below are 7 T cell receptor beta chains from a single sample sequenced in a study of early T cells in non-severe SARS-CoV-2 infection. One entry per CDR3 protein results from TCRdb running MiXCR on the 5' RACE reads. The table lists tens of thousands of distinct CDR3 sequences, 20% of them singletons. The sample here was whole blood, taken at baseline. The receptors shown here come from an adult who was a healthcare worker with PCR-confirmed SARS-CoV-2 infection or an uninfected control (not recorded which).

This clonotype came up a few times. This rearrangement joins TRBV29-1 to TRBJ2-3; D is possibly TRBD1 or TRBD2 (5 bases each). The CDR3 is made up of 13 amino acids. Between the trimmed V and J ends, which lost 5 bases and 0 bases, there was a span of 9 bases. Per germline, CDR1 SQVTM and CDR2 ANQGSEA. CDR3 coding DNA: TGCAGCGTTCCGGGACCGAGCACAGATACGCAGTATTTT. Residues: CSVPGPSTDTQYF.

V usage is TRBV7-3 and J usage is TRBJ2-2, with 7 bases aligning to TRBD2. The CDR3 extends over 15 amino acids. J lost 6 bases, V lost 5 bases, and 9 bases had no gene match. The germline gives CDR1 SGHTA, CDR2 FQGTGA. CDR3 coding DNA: TGTGCCAGCAGCCCTGACGGGGGGAAGGCCGGGGAGCTGTTTTTT. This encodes CASSPDGGKAGELFF.

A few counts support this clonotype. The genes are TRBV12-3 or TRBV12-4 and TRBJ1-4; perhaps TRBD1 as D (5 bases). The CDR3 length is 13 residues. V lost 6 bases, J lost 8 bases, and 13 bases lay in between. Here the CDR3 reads CASSPGLREKLFF. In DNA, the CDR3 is TGTGCCAGCAGCCCAGGGTTAAGGGAAAAACTGTTTTTT.

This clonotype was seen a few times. CDR3 protein: CASSQTLTGIQYF. The CDR3 region has the DNA TGTGCCAGCAGCCAGACCCTGACGGGCATTCAGTACTTC. The genes are TRBV7-3 and TRBJ2-4; D ambiguous. CDR3 length: 13 residues. Germline V CDR1 and CDR2: SGHTA, FQGTGA. Trimming removed 5 bases from V and 9 bases from J, with 14 bases in between.

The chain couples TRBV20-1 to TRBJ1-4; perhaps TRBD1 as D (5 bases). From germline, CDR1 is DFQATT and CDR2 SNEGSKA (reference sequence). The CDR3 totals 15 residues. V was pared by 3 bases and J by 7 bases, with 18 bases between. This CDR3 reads CSASPDGGRGEKLFF. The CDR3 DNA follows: TGCAGTGCTAGCCCTGACGGGGGGAGGGGTGAAAAACTGTTTTTT.

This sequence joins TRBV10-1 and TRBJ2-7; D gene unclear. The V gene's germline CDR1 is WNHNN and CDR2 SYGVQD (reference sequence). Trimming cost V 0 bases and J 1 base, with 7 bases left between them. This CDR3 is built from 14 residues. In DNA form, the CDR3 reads TGCGCCAGCAGTGAGTCGCTAGGATCCTACGAGCAGTACTTC. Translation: CASSESLGSYEQYF.

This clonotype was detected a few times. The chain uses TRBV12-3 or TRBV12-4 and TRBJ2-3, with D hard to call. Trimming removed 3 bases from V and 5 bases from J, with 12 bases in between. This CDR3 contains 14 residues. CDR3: CASSFVEVLDTQYF. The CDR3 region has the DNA TGTGCCAGCAGTTTTGTGGAAGTCCTAGATACGCAGTATTTT.